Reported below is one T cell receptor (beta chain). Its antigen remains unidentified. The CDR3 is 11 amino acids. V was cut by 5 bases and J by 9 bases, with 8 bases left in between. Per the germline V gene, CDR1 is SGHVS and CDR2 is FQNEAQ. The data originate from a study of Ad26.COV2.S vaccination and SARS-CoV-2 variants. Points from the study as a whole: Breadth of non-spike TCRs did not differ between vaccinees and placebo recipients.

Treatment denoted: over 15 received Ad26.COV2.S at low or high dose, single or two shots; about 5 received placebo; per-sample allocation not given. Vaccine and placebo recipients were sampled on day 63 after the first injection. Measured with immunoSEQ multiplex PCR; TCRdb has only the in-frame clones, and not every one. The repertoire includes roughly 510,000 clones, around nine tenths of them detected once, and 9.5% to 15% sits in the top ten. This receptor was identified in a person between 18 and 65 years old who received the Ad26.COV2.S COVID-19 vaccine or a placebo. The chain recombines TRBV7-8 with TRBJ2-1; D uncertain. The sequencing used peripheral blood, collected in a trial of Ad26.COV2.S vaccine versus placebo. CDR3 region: CASSPMVEQFF. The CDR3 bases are TGTGCCAGCAGCCCTATGGTTGAGCAGTTCTTC.